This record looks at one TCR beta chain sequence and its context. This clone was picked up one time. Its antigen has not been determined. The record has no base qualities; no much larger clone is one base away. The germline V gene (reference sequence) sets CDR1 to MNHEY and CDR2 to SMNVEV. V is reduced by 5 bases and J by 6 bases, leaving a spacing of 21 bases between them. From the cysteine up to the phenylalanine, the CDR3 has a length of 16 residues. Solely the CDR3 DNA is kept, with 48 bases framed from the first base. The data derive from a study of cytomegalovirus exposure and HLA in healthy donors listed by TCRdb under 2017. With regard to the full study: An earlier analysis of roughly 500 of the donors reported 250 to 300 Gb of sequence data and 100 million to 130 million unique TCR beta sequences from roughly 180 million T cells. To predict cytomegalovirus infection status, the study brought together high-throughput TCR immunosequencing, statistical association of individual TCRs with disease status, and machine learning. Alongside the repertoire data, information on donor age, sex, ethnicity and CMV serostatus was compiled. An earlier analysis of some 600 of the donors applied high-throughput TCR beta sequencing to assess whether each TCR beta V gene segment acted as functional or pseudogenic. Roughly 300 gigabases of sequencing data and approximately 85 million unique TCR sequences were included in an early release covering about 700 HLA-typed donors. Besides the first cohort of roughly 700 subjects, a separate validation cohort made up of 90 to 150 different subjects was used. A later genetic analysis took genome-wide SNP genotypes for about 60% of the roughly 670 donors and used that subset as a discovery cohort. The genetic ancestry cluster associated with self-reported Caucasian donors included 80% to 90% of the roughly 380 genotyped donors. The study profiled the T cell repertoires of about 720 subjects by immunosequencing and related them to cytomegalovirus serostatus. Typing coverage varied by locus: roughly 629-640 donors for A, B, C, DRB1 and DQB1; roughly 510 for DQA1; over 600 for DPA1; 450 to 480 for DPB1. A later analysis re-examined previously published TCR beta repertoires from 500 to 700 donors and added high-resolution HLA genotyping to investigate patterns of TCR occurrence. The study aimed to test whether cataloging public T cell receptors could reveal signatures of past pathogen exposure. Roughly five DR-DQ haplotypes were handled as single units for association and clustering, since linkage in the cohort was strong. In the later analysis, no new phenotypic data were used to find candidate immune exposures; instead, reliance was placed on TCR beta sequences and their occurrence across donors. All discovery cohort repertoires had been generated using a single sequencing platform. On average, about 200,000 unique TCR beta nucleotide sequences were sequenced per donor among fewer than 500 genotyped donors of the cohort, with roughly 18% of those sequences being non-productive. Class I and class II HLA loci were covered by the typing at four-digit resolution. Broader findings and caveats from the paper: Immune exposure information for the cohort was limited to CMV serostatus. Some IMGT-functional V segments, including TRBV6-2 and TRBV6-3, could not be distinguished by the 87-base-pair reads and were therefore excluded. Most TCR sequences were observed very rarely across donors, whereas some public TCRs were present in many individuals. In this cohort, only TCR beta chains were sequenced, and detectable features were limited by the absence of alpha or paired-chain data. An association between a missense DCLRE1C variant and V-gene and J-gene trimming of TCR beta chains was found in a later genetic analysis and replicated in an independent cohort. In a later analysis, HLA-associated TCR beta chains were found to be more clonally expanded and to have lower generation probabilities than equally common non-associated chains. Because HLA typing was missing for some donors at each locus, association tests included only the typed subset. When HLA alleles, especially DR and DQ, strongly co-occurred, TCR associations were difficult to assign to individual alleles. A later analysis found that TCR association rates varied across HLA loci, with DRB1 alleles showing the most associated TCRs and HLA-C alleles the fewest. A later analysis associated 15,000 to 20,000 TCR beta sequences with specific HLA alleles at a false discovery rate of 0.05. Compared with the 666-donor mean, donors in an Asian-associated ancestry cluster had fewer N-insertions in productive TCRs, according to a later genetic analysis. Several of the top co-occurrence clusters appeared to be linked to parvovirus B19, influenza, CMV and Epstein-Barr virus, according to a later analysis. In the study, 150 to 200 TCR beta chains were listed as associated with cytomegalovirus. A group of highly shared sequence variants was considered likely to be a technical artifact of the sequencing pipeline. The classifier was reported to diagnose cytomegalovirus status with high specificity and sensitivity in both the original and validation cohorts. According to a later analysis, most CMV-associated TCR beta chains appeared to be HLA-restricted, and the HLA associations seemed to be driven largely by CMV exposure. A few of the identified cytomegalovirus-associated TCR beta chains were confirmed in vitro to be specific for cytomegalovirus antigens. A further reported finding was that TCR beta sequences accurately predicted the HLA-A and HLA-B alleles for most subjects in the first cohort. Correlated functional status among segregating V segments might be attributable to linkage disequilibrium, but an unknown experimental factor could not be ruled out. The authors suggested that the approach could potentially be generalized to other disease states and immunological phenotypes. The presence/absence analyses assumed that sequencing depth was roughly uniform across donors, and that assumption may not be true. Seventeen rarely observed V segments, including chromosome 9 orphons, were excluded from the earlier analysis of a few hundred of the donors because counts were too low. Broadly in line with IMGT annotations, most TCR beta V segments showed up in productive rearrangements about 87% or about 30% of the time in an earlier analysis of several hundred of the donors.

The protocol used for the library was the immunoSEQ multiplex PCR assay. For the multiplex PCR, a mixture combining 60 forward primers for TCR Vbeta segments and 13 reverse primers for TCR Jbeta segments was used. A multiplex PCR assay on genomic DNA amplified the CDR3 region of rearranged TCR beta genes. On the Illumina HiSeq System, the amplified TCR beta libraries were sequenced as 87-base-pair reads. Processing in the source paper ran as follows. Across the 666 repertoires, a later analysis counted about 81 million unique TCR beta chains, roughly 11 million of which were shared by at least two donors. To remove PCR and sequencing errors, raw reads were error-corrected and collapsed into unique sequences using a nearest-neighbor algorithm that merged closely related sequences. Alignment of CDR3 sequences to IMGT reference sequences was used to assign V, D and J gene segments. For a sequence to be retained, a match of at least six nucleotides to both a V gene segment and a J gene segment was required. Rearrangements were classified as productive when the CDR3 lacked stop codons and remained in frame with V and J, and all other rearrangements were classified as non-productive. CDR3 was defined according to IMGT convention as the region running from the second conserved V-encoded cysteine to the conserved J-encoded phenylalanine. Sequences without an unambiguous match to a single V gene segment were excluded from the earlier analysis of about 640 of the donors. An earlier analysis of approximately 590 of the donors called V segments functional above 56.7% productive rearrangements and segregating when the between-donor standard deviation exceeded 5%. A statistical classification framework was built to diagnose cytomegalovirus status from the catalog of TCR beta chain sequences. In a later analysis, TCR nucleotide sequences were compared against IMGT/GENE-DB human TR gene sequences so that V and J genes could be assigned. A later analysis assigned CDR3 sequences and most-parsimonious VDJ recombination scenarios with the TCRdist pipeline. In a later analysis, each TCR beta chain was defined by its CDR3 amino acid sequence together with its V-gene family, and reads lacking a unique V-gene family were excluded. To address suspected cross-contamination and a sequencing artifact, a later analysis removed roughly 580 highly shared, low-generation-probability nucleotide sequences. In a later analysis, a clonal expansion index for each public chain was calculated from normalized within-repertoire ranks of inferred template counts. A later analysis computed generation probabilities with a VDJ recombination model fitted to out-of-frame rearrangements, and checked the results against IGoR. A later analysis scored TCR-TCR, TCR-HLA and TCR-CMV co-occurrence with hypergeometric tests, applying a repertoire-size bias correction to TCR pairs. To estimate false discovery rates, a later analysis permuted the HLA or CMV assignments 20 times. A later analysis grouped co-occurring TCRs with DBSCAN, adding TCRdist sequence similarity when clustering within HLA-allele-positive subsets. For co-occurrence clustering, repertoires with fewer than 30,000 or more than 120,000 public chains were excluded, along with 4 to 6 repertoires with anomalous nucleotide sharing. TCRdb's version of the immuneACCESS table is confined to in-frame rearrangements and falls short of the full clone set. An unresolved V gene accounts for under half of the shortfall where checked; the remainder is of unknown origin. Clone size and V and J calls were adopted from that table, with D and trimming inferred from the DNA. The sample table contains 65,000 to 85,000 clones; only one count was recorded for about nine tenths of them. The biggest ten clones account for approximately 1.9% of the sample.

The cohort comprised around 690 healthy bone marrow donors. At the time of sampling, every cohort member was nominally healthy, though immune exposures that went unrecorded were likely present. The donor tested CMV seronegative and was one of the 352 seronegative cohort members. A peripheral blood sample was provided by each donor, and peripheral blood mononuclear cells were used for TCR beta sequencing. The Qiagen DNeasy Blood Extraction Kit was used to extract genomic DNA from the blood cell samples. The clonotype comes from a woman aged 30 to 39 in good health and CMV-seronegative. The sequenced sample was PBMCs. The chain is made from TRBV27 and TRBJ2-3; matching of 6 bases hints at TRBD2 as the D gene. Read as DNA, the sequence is TGTGCCAGCAGTCGCGACCGGGACTCCCTGGGGGATACGCAGTATTTT. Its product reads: CASSRDRDSLGDTQYF.